The present T cell receptor beta chain was sequenced within a study of patients and donors after allogeneic stem cell transplantation. Each CDR3 protein is one row after TCRdb ran MiXCR on the RT-PCR reads. The table has roughly 230,000 distinct CDR3 sequences, over 12% seen once. Germline V gene data show CDR1 as SEHNR and CDR2 as FQNEAQ (reference sequence). The CDR3 covers 13 residues. Trimming removed 5 bases from V and 0 bases from J, with 5 bases in between. This clonotype was observed at least ten times. This receptor was identified in a human donor who was either an allogeneic HSCT recipient or a stem cell or donor lymphocyte infusion donor (not recorded which). It is not recorded whose cells these are; they may come from a transplant donor. Sequenced: blood, either unsorted or a sorted T cell fraction (not recorded which). V and J are TRBV7-9 and TRBJ1-3; D unresolved. This CDR3 reads CASSPSSGNTIYF. For the CDR3, the DNA is TGTGCCAGCAGCCCAAGCTCTGGAAACACCATATATTTT.